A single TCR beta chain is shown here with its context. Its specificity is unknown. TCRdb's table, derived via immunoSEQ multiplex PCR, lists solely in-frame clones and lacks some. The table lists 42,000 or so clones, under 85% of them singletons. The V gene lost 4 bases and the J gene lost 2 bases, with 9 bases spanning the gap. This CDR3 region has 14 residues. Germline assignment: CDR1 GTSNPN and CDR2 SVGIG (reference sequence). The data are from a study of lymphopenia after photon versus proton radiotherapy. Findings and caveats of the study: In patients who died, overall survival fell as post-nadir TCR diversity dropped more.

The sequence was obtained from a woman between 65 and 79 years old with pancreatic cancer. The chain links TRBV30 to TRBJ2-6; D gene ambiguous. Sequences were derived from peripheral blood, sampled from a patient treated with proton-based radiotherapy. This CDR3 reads CAWTFPPGANVLTF. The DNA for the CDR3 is TGTGCCTGGACGTTCCCCCCTGGGGCCAACGTCCTGACTTTC.